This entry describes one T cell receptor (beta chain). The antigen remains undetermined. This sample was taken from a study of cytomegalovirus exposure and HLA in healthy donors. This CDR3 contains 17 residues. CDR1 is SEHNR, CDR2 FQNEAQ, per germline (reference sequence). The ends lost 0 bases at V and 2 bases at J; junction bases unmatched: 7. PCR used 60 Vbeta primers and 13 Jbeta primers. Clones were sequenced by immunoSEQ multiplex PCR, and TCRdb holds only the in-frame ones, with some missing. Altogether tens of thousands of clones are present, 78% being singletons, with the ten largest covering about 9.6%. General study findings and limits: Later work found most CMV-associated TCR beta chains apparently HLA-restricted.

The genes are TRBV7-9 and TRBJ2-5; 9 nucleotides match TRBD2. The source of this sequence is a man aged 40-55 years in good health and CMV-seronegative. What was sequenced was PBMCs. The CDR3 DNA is TGTGCCAGCAGCTTAGCGTGGATAGCGGGGGCTCAAGAGACCCAGTACTTC. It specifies CASSLAWIAGAQETQYF.